This T cell receptor (beta chain) derives from a study of CD8 T cells in Susac syndrome. General study findings and limits: It was acknowledged in the study that the number of individuals who were included in its TCR sequencing and HLA analysis was relatively small.

Definite or probable Susac syndrome was diagnosed using recently defined diagnostic criteria. Per germline, CDR1 SGDLS and CDR2 YYNGEE. CDR3 size: 16 residues. V lost 3 bases and J lost 1; bases outside the gene matches: 5. When the RNA was reverse transcribed, random hexamers were used with an input of about 0.5 to 1 ug. A multiplex approach, immunoSEQ multiplex PCR, amplified TCR beta CDR3 across 54 Vbeta and 13 Jbeta. TCRdb called the immunoSEQ multiplex PCR reads again in MiXCR, with one record for every CDR3 protein. The table shows 180,000 or so distinct CDR3 sequences, with roughly 94% occurring only once. Comment on this clonotype: Its antigen is not identified.

The gene calls are TRBV9 and TRBJ2-2; 8 bases fit TRBD1. Sequenced: CD4+ T cells from PBMCs. The TCR sequence derives from a human donor with Susac syndrome. The CDR3 DNA sequence: TGTGCCAGCAGCGCCACCGGGACAGGGAACACCGGGGAGCTGTTTTTT. This gives the protein CASSATGTGNTGELFF.